This T cell receptor (beta chain) comes out of a study of neurological immune-mediated disorders. Time point noted: longitudinal time-point 3. 2 million unsorted PBMCs were stored in RNAlater at -80 °C before RNA extraction. With 10-nucleotide random UMIs, 5'RACE was used to make the cDNA. TCRdb re-called the 5' RACE reads with MiXCR, one entry per CDR3 protein. Among 45,000 to 65,000 distinct CDR3 sequences, approximately 9.2% were seen once, and the ten largest hold about 1.9%. This clonotype was counted many times. The CDR3 spans 16 residues. The V gene's germline CDR1 is SGHRS and CDR2 YFSETQ. V was pared by 1 base and J by 1 base, with 14 bases between.

The clonotype was recovered from a woman in her 40s in good health. The chain links TRBV5-1 to TRBJ1-2; weak D call: TRBD1 (6 bases). Sequenced input: PBMCs. CDR3 DNA sequence: TGCGCCAGCAGCTTGACGGGGGGCGTCGTTAACTATGGCTACACCTTC. The encoded protein is CASSLTGGVVNYGYTF. Drawing the rest from reference TRBV5-1 and TRBJ1-2, the complete variable domain is KAGVTQTPRYLIKTRGQQVTLSCSPISGHRSVSWYQQTPGQGLQFLFEYFSETQRNKGNFPGRFSGRQFSNSRSEMNVSTLELGDSALYLCASSLTGGVVNYGYTFGSGTRLTVV.